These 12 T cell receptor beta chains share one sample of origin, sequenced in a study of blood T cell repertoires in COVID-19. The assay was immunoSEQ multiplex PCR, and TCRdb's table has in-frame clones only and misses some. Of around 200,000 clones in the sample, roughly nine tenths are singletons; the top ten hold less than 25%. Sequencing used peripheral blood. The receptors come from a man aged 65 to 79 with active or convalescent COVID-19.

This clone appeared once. CDR3 coding DNA: TGTGCCAGCAGTCTCTTACTTCCCTCTAGTGGTTCACCCCTCCACTTT. This gives the protein CASSLLLPSSGSPLHF. This rearrangement joins TRBV2 to TRBJ1-6; D is uncertain. Germline V gene lookup returns CDR1 SNHLY and CDR2 FYNNEI. This CDR3 has 16 amino acids. V was cut by 5 bases and J by 9 bases, with 20 bases left in between.

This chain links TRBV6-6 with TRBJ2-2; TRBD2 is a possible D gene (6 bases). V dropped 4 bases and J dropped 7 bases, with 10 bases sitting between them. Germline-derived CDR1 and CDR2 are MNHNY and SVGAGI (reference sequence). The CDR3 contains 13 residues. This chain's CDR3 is CASSWGLVGELFF. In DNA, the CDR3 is TGTGCCAGCAGTTGGGGACTGGTCGGGGAGCTGTTTTTT.

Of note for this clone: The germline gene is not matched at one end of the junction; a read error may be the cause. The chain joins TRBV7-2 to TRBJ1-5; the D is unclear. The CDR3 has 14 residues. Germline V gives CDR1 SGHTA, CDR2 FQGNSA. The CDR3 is CASSQQGSDQPQHF. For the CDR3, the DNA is TGTGCCAGCAGCCAGCAAGGTAGCGATCAGCCCCAGCATTTT.

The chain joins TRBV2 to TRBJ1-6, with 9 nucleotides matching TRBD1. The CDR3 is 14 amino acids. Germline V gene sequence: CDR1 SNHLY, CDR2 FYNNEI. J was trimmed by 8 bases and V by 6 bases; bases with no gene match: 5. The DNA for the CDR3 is TGTGCCAGCAGCCGGGGACAGGGTTATTCACCCCTCCACTTT. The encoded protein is CASSRGQGYSPLHF.

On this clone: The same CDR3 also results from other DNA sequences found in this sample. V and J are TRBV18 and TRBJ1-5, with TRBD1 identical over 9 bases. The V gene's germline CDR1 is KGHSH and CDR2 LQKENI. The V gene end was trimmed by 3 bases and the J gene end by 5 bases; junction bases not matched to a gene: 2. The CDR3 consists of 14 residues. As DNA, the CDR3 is TGTGCCAGCTCACCCCGACAGGGGGATCAGCCCCAGCATTTT. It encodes CASSPRQGDQPQHF.

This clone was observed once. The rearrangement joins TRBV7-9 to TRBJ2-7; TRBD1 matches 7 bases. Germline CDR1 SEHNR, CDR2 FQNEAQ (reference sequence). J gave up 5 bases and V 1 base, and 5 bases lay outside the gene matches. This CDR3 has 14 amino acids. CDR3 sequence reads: CASSLGQGYHEQYF. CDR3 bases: TGTGCCAGCAGCTTAGGACAGGGTTATCACGAGCAGTACTTC.

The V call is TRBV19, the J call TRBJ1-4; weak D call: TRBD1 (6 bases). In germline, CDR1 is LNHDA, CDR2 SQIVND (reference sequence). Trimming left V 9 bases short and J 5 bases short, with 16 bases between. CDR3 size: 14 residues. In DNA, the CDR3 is TGTGCCAGCGCTAAGGGGGGGTCGAATGAAAAACTGTTTTTT. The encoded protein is CASAKGGSNEKLFF.

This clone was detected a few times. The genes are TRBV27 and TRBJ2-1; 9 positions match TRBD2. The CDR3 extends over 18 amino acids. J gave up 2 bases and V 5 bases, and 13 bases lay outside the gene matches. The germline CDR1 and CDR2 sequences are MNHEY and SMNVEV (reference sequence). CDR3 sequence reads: CASSPASLSGSPYNEQFF. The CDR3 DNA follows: TGTGCCAGCAGTCCAGCATCCCTTAGCGGGAGCCCCTACAATGAGCAGTTCTTC.

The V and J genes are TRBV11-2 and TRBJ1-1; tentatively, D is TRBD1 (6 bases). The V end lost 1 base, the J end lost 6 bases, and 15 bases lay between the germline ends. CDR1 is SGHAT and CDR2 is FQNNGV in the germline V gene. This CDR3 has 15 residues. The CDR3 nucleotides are TGTGCCAGCAGCTTAGTACTACAGGGAATGGCTGAAGCTTTCTTT. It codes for CASSLVLQGMAEAFF.

Here the CDR3 DNA reads TGTGCCAGTAGCCCGGGATCAGCGGGAGGCCGTTACGAGCAGTACTTC. This gives the protein CASSPGSAGGRYEQYF. The gene calls are TRBV28 and TRBJ2-7; 9 bases match TRBD2. This CDR3 region has 16 residues. V dropped 9 bases and J dropped 4; count of bases not matched to a gene: 16. From germline, CDR1 is MDHEN and CDR2 SYDVKM.

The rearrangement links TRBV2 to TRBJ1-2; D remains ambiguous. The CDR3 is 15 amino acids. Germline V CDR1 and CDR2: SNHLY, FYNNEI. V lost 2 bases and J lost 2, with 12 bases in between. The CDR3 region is CASSELVGGNYGYTF. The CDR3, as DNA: TGTGCCAGCAGTGAACTAGTCGGCGGAAACTATGGCTACACCTTC.

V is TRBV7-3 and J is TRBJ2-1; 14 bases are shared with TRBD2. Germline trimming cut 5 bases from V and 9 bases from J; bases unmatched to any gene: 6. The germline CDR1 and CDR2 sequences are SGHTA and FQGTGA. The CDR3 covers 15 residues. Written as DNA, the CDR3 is TGTGCCAGCAGCCTAGGGACTAGCGGGAGAAGTGAGCAGTTCTTC. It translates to CASSLGTSGRSEQFF. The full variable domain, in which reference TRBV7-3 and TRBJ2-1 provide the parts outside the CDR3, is GAGVSQTPSNKVTEKGKYVELRCDPISGHTALYWYRQSLGQGPEFLIYFQGTGAADDSGLPNDRFFAVRPEGSVSTLKIQRTERGDSAVYLCASSLGTSGRSEQFFGPGTRLTVL.